This T cell receptor beta chain was identified during a study of shared clonotypes between healthy human individuals. The CDR3 contains 14 residues. CDR1 and CDR2 (germline): SGHTA, FQGTGA. Losses at the gene ends were 5 bases for V and 5 bases for J; bases not matched to a gene: 4. Generated by immunoSEQ multiplex PCR, the TCRdb table keeps only in-frame clones and is missing some. This sample has 1,400,000 or so clones, with about 98.5% found just once. Sequencing was done on a sample of naive CD4+ T cells sorted from blood. The subset was: CD45RA+ positively selected. The V call is TRBV7-3, the J call TRBJ1-1, with 11 bases matching TRBD1. The sequence was collected from a man aged 25-40 years in good health. The CDR3 coding sequence is TGTGCCAGCAGCGCCGGGACAGGGGGAACTGAAGCTTTCTTT. Protein sequence: CASSAGTGGTEAFF.